This T cell receptor (beta chain) was recovered during a study of glioma-infiltrating T cells after dendritic cell vaccination. Across the whole study: Between about 2003 and 2012, patients got autologous tumor lysate-pulsed dendritic cell vaccines.

TCRdb keeps only in-frame clones here, not all; method: immunoSEQ multiplex PCR. The top ten clones hold around 12% of a sample with 93,000 or so clones, about four fifths of them seen once. The source is a human donor with glioblastoma. The sample was blood, taken before dendritic cell vaccination.

Here the CDR3 DNA reads TGTGCCAGCAGCTTGGCAGGGCCCAACACCGGGGAGCTGTTTTTT. This gives the protein CASSLAGPNTGELFF. The V gene is TRBV11-1, the J gene TRBJ2-2; D possibly corresponds to TRBD1 (5 bases). The germline V gene has CDR1 SGHAT and CDR2 FQDESV (reference sequence). CDR3 length: 15 residues. Trimming took 3 bases from V and 2 from J, leaving 10 bases between them.